The TCR beta chain described here comes from a study of cytomegalovirus exposure and HLA in healthy donors. Across the study: Findings of an earlier analysis included 90 million to 120 million unique TCR beta sequences from 180 million or so T cells.

The germline gives CDR1 SGHTA, CDR2 FQGNSA. There are 16 residues in the CDR3. V was pared by 5 bases and J by 0 bases, with 3 bases of the junction left unmatched. Primers included in the PCR were 60 Vbeta and 13 Jbeta primers. Sequenced by immunoSEQ multiplex PCR; TCRdb stores in-frame clones only, minus some. Of around 150,000 clones listed, around three quarters are singletons. The rearrangement links TRBV7-2 to TRBJ2-1; 11 positions agree with TRBD2. What was sequenced was PBMCs. This clonotype was sampled from a man between 45 and 60 years old in good health and CMV-seropositive. CDR3 DNA sequence: TGTGCCAGCAGCCGGGGACTAGCGGCCTCCTACAATGAGCAGTTCTTC. This gives the protein CASSRGLAASYNEQFF.